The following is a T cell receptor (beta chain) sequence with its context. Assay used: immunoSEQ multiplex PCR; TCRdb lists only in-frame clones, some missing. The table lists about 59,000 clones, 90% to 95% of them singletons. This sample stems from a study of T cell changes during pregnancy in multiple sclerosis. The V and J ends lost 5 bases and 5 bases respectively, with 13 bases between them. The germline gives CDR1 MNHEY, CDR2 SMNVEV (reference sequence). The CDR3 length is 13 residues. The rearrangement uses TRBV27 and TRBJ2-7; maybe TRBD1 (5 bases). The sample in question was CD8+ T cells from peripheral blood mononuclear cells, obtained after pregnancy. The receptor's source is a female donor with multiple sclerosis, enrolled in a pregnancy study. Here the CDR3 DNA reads TGTGCCAGCAGTAGGACACCGAAGGACGAGCAGTACTTC. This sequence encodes CASSRTPKDEQYF.